A selection of T cell receptor beta chains follows, all from one sample in a study of cytomegalovirus exposure and HLA in healthy donors. The method was immunoSEQ multiplex PCR; TCRdb's version includes in-frame clones alone and lacks a portion of them. The data show about 130,000 clones, under 85% seen once. Sequencing was done on a sample of PBMCs. These receptors originate from a woman aged 50 to 60 in good health and CMV-seropositive. The CDR3 runs from the conserved cysteine through the conserved F or W.

v_call cdr3_length cdr3_aa
TRBV6-6 14 CASRSGQGNEKLFF
TRBV21-1 16 CASSNETGVSDNEQFF
TRBV6-5 14 CASRIRSSYNEQFF
TRBV7-2 13 CASSSQGGETQYF
TRBV27 13 CASSFFGDQPQHF
TRBV6-5 11 CASSLGHEAFF
TRBV29-1 13 CSVTGGSRGTQYF
TRBV13 15 CASSLAGVGRNTIYF
TRBV6-5 13 CASSPVLNSPLHF
TRBV6-1 13 CASSGTVYNEQFF
TRBV6-6 13 CANRARTNTEAFF
TRBV7-5 12 CAGGDLTYEQYF
TRBV6-5 13 CASSEQGWSGYTF
TRBV2 14 CASSATRGNTEAFF
TRBV7-2 17 CASSRTQLGGAMETQYF
TRBV5-4 12 CASSLYTGELFF
TRBV5-4 15 CASSVSGPWGNTIYF
TRBV5-1 14 CASSLDAQYNEQFF
TRBV5-4 14 CASRPDNSPTEQYF
TRBV7-2 15 CASSLLGQGAYEQYF
TRBV5-1 13 CASTFLGRGGYTF
TRBV7-3 16 CASSLGTSGRGNEQFF